The TCR beta chain described here comes from a study of blood T cell repertoires in COVID-19. The protocol was immunoSEQ multiplex PCR, while the TCRdb copy is restricted to in-frame clones and leaves out a portion. The repertoire consists of approximately 210,000 clones, with around four fifths occurring once and the leading ten covering 0.85% to 0.95%. V dropped 5 bases and J dropped 3; count of bases not matched to a gene: 8. The length of the CDR3 is 15 residues. Germline V gene data show CDR1 as SEHNR and CDR2 as FQNEAQ (reference sequence). The chain couples TRBV7-9 to TRBJ2-7, with 9 bases matching TRBD2. The source material was peripheral blood. The TCR sequence derives from a man aged 55 to 69 with COVID-19, enrolled during active disease. Here the CDR3 DNA reads TGTGCCAGCAGCCCCCGGGGCGGGAGGGGCTACGAGCAGTACTTC. It encodes CASSPRGGRGYEQYF.